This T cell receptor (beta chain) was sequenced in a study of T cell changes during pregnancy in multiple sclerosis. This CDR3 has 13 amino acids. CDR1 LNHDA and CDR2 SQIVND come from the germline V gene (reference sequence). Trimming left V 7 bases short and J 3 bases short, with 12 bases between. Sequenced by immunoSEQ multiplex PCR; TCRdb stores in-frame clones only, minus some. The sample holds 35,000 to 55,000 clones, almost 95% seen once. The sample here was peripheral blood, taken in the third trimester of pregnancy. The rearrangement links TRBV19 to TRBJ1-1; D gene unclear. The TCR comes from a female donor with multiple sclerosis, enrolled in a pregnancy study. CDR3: CASKSDTDTEAFF. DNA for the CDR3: TGTGCCAGTAAATCAGACACCGACACTGAAGCTTTCTTT.